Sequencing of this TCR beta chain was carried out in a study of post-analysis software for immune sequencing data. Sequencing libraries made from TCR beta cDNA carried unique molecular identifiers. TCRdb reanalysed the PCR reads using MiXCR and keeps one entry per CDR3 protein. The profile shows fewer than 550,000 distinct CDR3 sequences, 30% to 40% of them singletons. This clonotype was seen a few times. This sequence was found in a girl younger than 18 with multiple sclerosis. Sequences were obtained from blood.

This CDR3 is CASSLPRTSGSQDEQFF. DNA of the CDR3: TGTGCCAGCAGTTTACCGCGAACTAGCGGGAGCCAGGATGAGCAGTTCTTC. The J gene is TRBJ2-1, the V gene TRBV6-6; 11 bases are shared with TRBD2. V shed 4 bases and J 8 bases; nucleotides not matched to a gene: 13. The germline V gene encodes CDR1 MNHNY and CDR2 SVGAGI (reference sequence). This CDR3 comprises 17 residues.